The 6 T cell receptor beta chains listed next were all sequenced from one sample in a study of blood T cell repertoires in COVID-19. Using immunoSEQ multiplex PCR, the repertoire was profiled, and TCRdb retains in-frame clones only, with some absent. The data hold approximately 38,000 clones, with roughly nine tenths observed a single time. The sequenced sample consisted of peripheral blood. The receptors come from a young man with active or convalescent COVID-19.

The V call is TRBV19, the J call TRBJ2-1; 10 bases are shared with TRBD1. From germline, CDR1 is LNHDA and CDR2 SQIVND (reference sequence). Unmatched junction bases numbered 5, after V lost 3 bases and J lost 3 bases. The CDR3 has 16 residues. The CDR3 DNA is TGTGCCAGTAGTATCCTTGGACAGGGGGGCTACAATGAGCAGTTCTTC. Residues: CASSILGQGGYNEQFF.

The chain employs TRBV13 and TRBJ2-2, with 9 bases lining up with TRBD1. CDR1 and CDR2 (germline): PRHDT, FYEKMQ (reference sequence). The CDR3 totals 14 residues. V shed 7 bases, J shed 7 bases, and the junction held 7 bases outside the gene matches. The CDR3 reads CASMGQGTHGELFF. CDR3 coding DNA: TGTGCCAGCATGGGACAGGGAACCCACGGGGAGCTGTTTTTT.

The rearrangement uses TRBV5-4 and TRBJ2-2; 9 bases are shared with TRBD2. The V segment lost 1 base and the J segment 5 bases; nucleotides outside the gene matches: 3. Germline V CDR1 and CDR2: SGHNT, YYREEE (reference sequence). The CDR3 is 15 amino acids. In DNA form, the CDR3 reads TGTGCCAGCAGCTTGTGGCTAGCGGGAACCGGGGAGCTGTTTTTT. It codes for CASSLWLAGTGELFF.

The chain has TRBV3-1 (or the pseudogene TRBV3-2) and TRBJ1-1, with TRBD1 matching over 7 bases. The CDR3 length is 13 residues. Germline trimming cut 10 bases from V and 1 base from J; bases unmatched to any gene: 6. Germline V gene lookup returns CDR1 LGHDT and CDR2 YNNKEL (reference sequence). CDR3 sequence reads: CATSGQANTEAFF. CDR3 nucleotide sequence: TGTGCCACCTCCGGACAGGCGAACACTGAAGCTTTCTTT.

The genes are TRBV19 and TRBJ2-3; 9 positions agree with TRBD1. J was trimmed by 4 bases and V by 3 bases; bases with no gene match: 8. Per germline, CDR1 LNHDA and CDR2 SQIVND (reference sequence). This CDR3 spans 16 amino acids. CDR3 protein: CASSIAGNRGPDTQYF. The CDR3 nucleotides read TGTGCCAGTAGTATCGCCGGAAACAGGGGGCCAGATACGCAGTATTTT. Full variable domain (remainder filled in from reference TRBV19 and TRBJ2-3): DGGITQSPKYLFRKEGQNVTLSCEQNLNHDAMYWYRQDPGQGLRLIYYSQIVNDFQKGDIAEGYSVSREKKESFPLTVTSAQKNPTAFYLCASSIAGNRGPDTQYFGPGTRLTVL.

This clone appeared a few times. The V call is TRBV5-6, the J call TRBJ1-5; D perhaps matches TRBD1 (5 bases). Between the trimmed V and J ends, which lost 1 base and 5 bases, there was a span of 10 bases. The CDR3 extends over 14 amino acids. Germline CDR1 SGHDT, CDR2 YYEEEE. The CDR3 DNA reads TGTGCCAGCAGCTTGTACCGGGACTATCAGCCCCAGCATTTT. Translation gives CASSLYRDYQPQHF.